A single sample is the source of the 17 T cell receptor beta chains below, sequenced in a study of blood T cell repertoires in COVID-19. Sequenced by immunoSEQ multiplex PCR; TCRdb stores in-frame clones only, minus some. The sample has some 410,000 clones, approximately 88% seen once; the top ten hold approximately 1%. Sequences were obtained from PBMCs or T cells enriched from blood (not recorded which). These receptors came from a woman in her twenties or thirties with acute COVID-19.

V and J are TRBV18 and TRBJ2-1; perhaps TRBD2 as D (6 bases). Trimming took off 3 bases at V and 6 bases at J, with 9 bases between the two ends. The CDR3 is made up of 13 amino acids. Germline loops: CDR1 KGHSH, CDR2 LQKENI. The chain's CDR3 is CASSPGLSNEQFF. The CDR3 region has the DNA TGTGCCAGCTCACCGGGACTCTCCAATGAGCAGTTCTTC.

The V call is TRBV10-3, the J call TRBJ1-2; weak D call: TRBD1 (6 bases). Germline assignment: CDR1 ENHRY and CDR2 SYGVKD. Trimming shortened V by 7 bases and J by 7 bases, and 16 bases separated the two germline ends. This CDR3 is built from 13 residues. The CDR3 bases are TGTGCCATCAACGAGGACAGTGCCTCTGGCTACACCTTC. This sequence encodes CAINEDSASGYTF.

In this sample, this clone turned up once. This rearrangement joins TRBV7-2 to TRBJ2-3, with D hard to call. V lost 0 bases to trimming and J lost 1 base, with 17 bases between them. Germline V lookup: CDR1 SGHTA, CDR2 FQGNSA. This CDR3 is 18 amino acids long. CDR3 sequence reads: CASSLAVSGPSGTDTQYF. The DNA of the CDR3 is TGTGCCAGCAGCTTAGCTGTTTCGGGTCCATCGGGCACAGATACGCAGTATTTT.

The chain uses TRBV2 and TRBJ2-3; TRBD2 might be the D (7 bases). Germline-derived CDR1 and CDR2 are SNHLY and FYNNEI. The CDR3 is made up of 17 amino acids. V shed 5 bases and J shed 5 bases, with 23 bases lying between them. The CDR3 DNA sequence: TGTGCCAGCAGTCCCTTTTGGGGGGGCCTATCTGGAGATACGCAGTATTTT. Its protein is CASSPFWGGLSGDTQYF.

J is TRBJ2-3 and V is TRBV5-1, with D possibly being TRBD2 (5 bases). Germline CDR1 SGHRS, CDR2 YFSETQ. This CDR3 is built from 15 residues. The germline V and J ends were trimmed by 1 base and 5 bases, with 14 bases remaining between them. The CDR3 sequence: CASSLWSSGVDTQYF. For the CDR3, the DNA is TGCGCCAGCAGCTTGTGGTCCAGCGGCGTAGATACGCAGTATTTT.

The chain recombines TRBV9 with TRBJ1-4; D is ambiguous. V was clipped by 0 bases and J by 8 bases, with 8 bases between them. The germline gives CDR1 SGDLS, CDR2 YYNGEE. The CDR3 is 13 amino acids. CDR3 loop: CASSVGPGEKLFF. For the CDR3, the DNA is TGTGCCAGCAGCGTAGGCCCGGGGGAAAAACTGTTTTTT. The full variable domain, in which reference TRBV9 and TRBJ1-4 provide the parts outside the CDR3, is DSGVTQTPKHLITATGQRVTLRCSPRSGDLSVYWYQQSLDQGLQFLIQYYNGEERAKGNILERFSAQQFPDLHSELNLSSLELGDSALYFCASSVGPGEKLFFGSGTQLSVL.

This chain connects TRBV2 to TRBJ1-5; unclear D gene. CDR1 and CDR2 from the germline V gene are SNHLY and FYNNEI. The CDR3 spans 18 residues. The V end was cut by 3 bases, the J end by 0 bases, with 18 bases between. For the CDR3, the DNA is TGTGCCAGCAGTGACTTCGTTGGGAGAAAGTATAGCAATCAGCCCCAGCATTTT. As protein: CASSDFVGRKYSNQPQHF.

V is TRBV5-5 and J is TRBJ1-1; the D gene is possibly TRBD1 (6 bases). Trimming pared 1 base from V and 0 bases from J, leaving 10 bases between. CDR3 length equals 15 residues. Germline-derived CDR1 and CDR2 are SGHKS and YYEKEE (reference sequence). Written as DNA, the CDR3 is TGTGCCAGCAGCTTGTTACAGGGCCTGAACACTGAAGCTTTCTTT. It codes for CASSLLQGLNTEAFF.

The chain couples TRBV9 to TRBJ1-2; the D gene is possibly TRBD1 (5 bases). The V end lost 0 bases, the J end lost 7 bases, and 13 bases lay between the germline ends. CDR1 and CDR2 (germline): SGDLS, YYNGEE. This CDR3 contains 14 residues. In nucleotides, the CDR3 is TGTGCCAGCAGCGTAGAGTGGGGCCCGGGTGGCTACACCTTC. Translating it yields CASSVEWGPGGYTF. The whole variable domain, remainder taken from reference TRBV9 and TRBJ1-2, is DSGVTQTPKHLITATGQRVTLRCSPRSGDLSVYWYQQSLDQGLQFLIQYYNGEERAKGNILERFSAQQFPDLHSELNLSSLELGDSALYFCASSVEWGPGGYTFGSGTRLTVV.

The chain couples TRBV6-5 to TRBJ2-7; 7 positions match TRBD1. Germline CDR1 reads MNHEY; CDR2 reads SVGAGI. V gave up 5 bases and J gave up 5 bases; unmatched junction bases: 3. This CDR3 is 12 amino acids long. CDR3 sequence: CASSRQGNEQYF. The CDR3 bases are TGTGCCAGCAGTCGACAGGGCAACGAGCAGTACTTC.

This chain uses TRBV19 with TRBJ2-3; TRBD1 agrees at 11 bases. This CDR3 has 15 residues. Germline assignment: CDR1 LNHDA and CDR2 SQIVND (reference sequence). Unmatched junction bases numbered 7, after V lost 5 bases and J lost 6 bases. The CDR3 sequence is CASSHGQGAGDTQYF. DNA for the CDR3: TGTGCCAGTAGTCACGGACAGGGGGCAGGGGATACGCAGTATTTT.

This clone was seen more than once but under ten times. The sample contains more than one DNA sequence encoding this CDR3. The genes are TRBV12-5 and TRBJ2-7; D is undetermined. CDR1 LGHNT and CDR2 FRNRAP come from the germline V gene. V lost 5 bases to trimming and J lost 3 bases, with 5 bases between them. This CDR3 has 11 amino acids. Here the CDR3 DNA reads TGTGCTAGTGGTACCTACTACGAGCAGTACTTC. Encoded protein: CASGTYYEQYF.

The chain uses TRBV5-6 and TRBJ1-6; 7 bases fit TRBD1. V trimming: 0 bases; J trimming: 8 bases; junction bases outside the gene matches: 8. CDR3 length: 16 amino acids. The germline V gene has CDR1 SGHDT and CDR2 YYEEEE. CDR3 sequence: CASSLEGTDQHSPLHF. CDR3 DNA sequence: TGTGCCAGCAGCTTGGAAGGGACAGACCAACATTCACCCCTCCACTTT.

This clone was recorded only once. The chain recombines TRBV19 with TRBJ1-5; D might be TRBD1 (6 bases). Germline CDR1 reads LNHDA; CDR2 reads SQIVND (reference sequence). V was clipped by 3 bases and J by 0 bases, with 15 bases between them. The CDR3 consists of 17 residues. The CDR3 nucleotides read TGTGCCAGTAGTATGTTTCGGACAGAGAATAGCAATCAGCCCCAGCATTTT. This sequence encodes CASSMFRTENSNQPQHF.

The rearrangement joins TRBV5-1 to TRBJ1-2; 8 nucleotides align to TRBD1. The CDR3 runs to 14 residues. In germline, CDR1 is SGHRS, CDR2 YFSETQ. V shed 5 bases, J shed 3 bases, and the junction held 6 bases outside the gene matches. The CDR3, as DNA: TGCGCCAGCAGACCAGACAGGGGCCACTATGGCTACACCTTC. Protein: CASRPDRGHYGYTF.

The chain recombines TRBV2 with TRBJ2-1; 7 nucleotides agree with TRBD2. Trimming removed 6 bases from V and 6 bases from J; junction bases left unmatched: 2. This CDR3 is 12 amino acids long. Germline CDR1 is SNHLY and CDR2 is FYNNEI. CDR3 residues: CASRGTINEQFF. In DNA, the CDR3 is TGTGCCAGCAGGGGGACTATCAATGAGCAGTTCTTC.

The V and J genes are TRBV6-4 and TRBJ2-4, with D maybe TRBD2 (7 bases). The V end lost 2 bases, the J end lost 0 bases, and 11 bases lay between the germline ends. The CDR3 runs to 16 residues. The germline CDR1 and CDR2 sequences are MRHNA and SNTAGT. The CDR3 region has the DNA TGTGCCAGCAGTGACGAGGGGGGGTTAGCCAAAAACATTCAGTACTTC. Amino acids: CASSDEGGLAKNIQYF.